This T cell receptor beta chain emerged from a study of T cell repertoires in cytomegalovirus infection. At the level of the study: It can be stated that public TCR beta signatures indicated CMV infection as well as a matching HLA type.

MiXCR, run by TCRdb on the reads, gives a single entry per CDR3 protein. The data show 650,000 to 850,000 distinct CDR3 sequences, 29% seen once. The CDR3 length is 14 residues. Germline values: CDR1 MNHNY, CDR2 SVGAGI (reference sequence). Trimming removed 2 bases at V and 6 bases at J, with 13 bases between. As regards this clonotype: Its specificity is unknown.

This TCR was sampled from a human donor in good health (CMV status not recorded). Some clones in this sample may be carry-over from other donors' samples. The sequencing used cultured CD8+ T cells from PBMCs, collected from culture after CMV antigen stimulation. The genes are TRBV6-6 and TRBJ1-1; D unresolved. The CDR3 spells CASSYLGSGAEAFF. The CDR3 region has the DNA TGTGCCAGCAGTTACCTCGGGTCGGGCGCTGAAGCTTTCTTT.